A selection of T cell receptor beta chains follows, all from one sample in a study of cytomegalovirus exposure and HLA in healthy donors. The protocol was immunoSEQ multiplex PCR, while the TCRdb copy is restricted to in-frame clones and leaves out a portion. The sample yields some 140,000 clones, around 84% seen once. The sample comprised PBMCs. The receptor set was obtained from a woman between 35 and 50 years old in good health and CMV-seropositive. CDR3s include the opening cysteine and the closing phenylalanine or tryptophan. A D gene is named only where the DNA matches it firmly. Clone size, where shown, is once, few, many, or a class for clones that have expanded.

16	TRBD1	TRBV4-1	.	TRBJ2-3	TGCGCCAGCAGCCAAGAGGGCAGGGGGCGCACAGATACGCAGTATTTT	CASSQEGRGRTDTQYF
16	.	TRBV4-2	.	TRBJ1-3	TGTGCCAGCAGCCAAGAGACAGGCGGCCTTGGAAACACCATATATTTT	CASSQETGGLGNTIYF
14	TRBD2	TRBV7-2	.	TRBJ2-7	TGTGCCAGCAGCTTAACCGGGACTAGCTACGAGCAGTACTTC	CASSLTGTSYEQYF
13	.	TRBV27	.	TRBJ1-5	TGTGCCAGCAGTTTGGGCCGCAATCAGCCCCAGCATTTT	CASSLGRNQPQHF
14	.	TRBV6-5	.	TRBJ1-1	TGTGCCAGCAGTTACCGAGACAGGAACACTGAAGCTTTCTTT	CASSYRDRNTEAFF
18	TRBD1	TRBV11-3	.	TRBJ2-6	TGTGCCAGCAGCTTAGGACAGGGGGCAGACTCTGGGGCCAACGTCCTGACTTTC	CASSLGQGADSGANVLTF
13	TRBD2	TRBV19	few	TRBJ2-7	TGTGCCAGGGGACTAGCGGGGGGCTACGAGCAGTACTTC	CARGLAGGYEQYF
17	TRBD1	TRBV5-1	.	TRBJ2-3	TGCGCCAGCAGCGCCGGACAGGGTGGAAGTAGCACAGATACGCAGTATTTT	CASSAGQGGSSTDTQYF
14	TRBD1	TRBV28	.	TRBJ1-2	TGTGCCAGCAGTAGAGACAGGGGAAGGTTTGGCTACACCTTC	CASSRDRGRFGYTF
17	TRBD1	TRBV6-7	.	TRBJ2-6	TGTGCCAGTCGACCGGGACAGGGATACTCTGGGGCCAACGTCCTGACTTTC	CASRPGQGYSGANVLTF
15	.	TRBV19	.	TRBJ1-5	TGTGCCAGTAGTATAGGGTCGGGGGGTGGGCAGCCCCAGCATTTT	CASSIGSGGGQPQHF
16	TRBD1	TRBV28	.	TRBJ2-1	TGTGCCAGCAGTTCCCCCCGGGACAGGGAATGGAATGAGCAGTTCTTC	CASSSPRDREWNEQFF
14	.	TRBV6-1	few	TRBJ2-7	TGTGCCAGCAGCCTCGCGGATCAACACCACGAGCAGTACTTC	CASSLADQHHEQYF
15	TRBD1	TRBV9	.	TRBJ1-2	TGTGCCAGCAGCCTAGGGGGACAGGGCAACTATGGCTACACCTTC	CASSLGGQGNYGYTF
15	.	TRBV7-9	once	TRBJ1-2	TGTGCCAGCAGTCAGTCCCAGGGAACCTACTATGGCTACACCTTC	CASSQSQGTYYGYTF
17	.	TRBV19	.	TRBJ2-1	TGTGCCAGTAGTATTAGCTCGCGGGGCGTTTCCTACAATGAGCAGTTCTTC	CASSISSRGVSYNEQFF
16	.	TRBV19	.	TRBJ1-1	TGTGCCAGTAGTACCCCGGGGGAGGGCAGGGCTACTGAAGCTTTCTTT	CASSTPGEGRATEAFF
17	TRBD2	TRBV27	.	TRBJ2-1	TGTGCCAGCAGTTCCCCCTTACTAGCGGGAGTGTACAATGAGCAGTTCTTC	CASSSPLLAGVYNEQFF
14	.	TRBV5-4	.	TRBJ1-4	TGTGCCAGCAGCGCACGGGATGGTGGTGAAAAACTGTTTTTT	CASSARDGGEKLFF